Below are 25 T cell receptor beta chains sequenced from a single sample in a study of cytomegalovirus exposure and HLA in healthy donors. The PCR was carried out with 60 Vbeta primers and 13 Jbeta primers. Method: immunoSEQ multiplex PCR; TCRdb's copy keeps in-frame clones and lacks some. In the table there are over 150,000 clones, 80% of which are singletons. Specimen: PBMCs. Every receptor here comes from a woman between 50 and 59 years old in good health and CMV-seropositive.

V gene TRBV9 combines with J gene TRBJ1-1; D not resolved. This CDR3 spans 13 amino acids. CDR1 SGDLS and CDR2 YYNGEE come from the germline V gene. Trimming pared 0 bases from V and 4 bases from J, leaving 7 bases between. The CDR3 loop is CASSVDGFTEAFF. The DNA for the CDR3 is TGTGCCAGCAGCGTAGACGGGTTCACTGAAGCTTTCTTT.

This sequence joins TRBV10-3 and TRBJ2-1; 7 positions match TRBD1. Germline V gene data show CDR1 as ENHRY and CDR2 as SYGVKD. Trimming took 8 bases from V and 0 from J; bases not matched to a gene: 10. This CDR3 region has 16 residues. DNA for the CDR3: TGTGCCATCTCCCCCGACAGGGCGAGCTCCTACAATGAGCAGTTCTTC. Translated: CAISPDRASSYNEQFF.

V gene TRBV6-5 combines with J gene TRBJ2-1, with D maybe TRBD2 (5 bases). Deletions cut 11 bases from V and 3 bases from J, with 17 bases between. This CDR3 is built from 14 residues. Germline loops: CDR1 MNHEY, CDR2 SVGAGI. The CDR3 bases are TGTGCCTGCCAAGCGGTAGGGAACTACAATGAGCAGTTCTTC. This codes for CACQAVGNYNEQFF.

The CDR3 reads CASSGGYDHTF. CDR3 DNA sequence: TGTGCCAGCTCAGGGGGTTATGACCACACCTTC. J is TRBJ1-2 and V is TRBV6-6; the match to TRBD1 covers 7 bases. The CDR3 has 11 amino acids. V was clipped by 8 bases and J by 12 bases; unmatched bases: 9. Germline lookup yields CDR1 MNHNY and CDR2 SVGAGI (reference sequence).

V and J are TRBV11-2 and TRBJ1-5, with 7 nucleotides matching TRBD1. This CDR3 region has 15 residues. The junction had 6 bases not matched to a gene; V was cut back by 5 bases and J by 2 bases. Germline CDR1 SGHAT, CDR2 FQNNGV. The CDR3 nucleotides read TGTGCCAGCAGCCTAAACAGGGGCCGCAATCAGCCCCAGCATTTT. It yields the protein CASSLNRGRNQPQHF. Full variable domain (missing parts from reference TRBV11-2 and TRBJ1-5): EAGVAQSPRYKIIEKRQSVAFWCNPISGHATLYWYQQILGQGPKLLIQFQNNGVVDDSQLPKDRFSAERLKGVDSTLKIQPAKLEDSAVYLCASSLNRGRNQPQHFGDGTRLSIL.

The chain joins TRBV9 to TRBJ1-2, with a possible D match to TRBD1 (6 bases). The V and J ends lost 1 base and 6 bases respectively, with 10 bases between them. Germline loops: CDR1 SGDLS, CDR2 YYNGEE. CDR3 length: 13 residues. CDR3 sequence (DNA): TGTGCCAGCAGCGTATCAGGGGACCATGGCTACACCTTC. Protein sequence: CASSVSGDHGYTF.

The V gene is TRBV6-4, the J gene TRBJ2-1; D gene ambiguous. V was clipped by 0 bases and J by 5 bases, with 8 bases between them. CDR1 MRHNA and CDR2 SNTAGT come from the germline V gene. This CDR3 comprises 14 residues. CDR3: CASSDSWRNNEQFF. In DNA form, the CDR3 reads TGTGCCAGCAGTGACTCGTGGAGAAACAATGAGCAGTTCTTC.

The chain links TRBV2 to TRBJ2-5, with 7 bases identical to TRBD2. Losses at the gene ends were 5 bases for V and 1 base for J; bases not matched to a gene: 16. The CDR3 runs to 18 residues. Germline V gene data show CDR1 as SNHLY and CDR2 as FYNNEI. This chain's CDR3 is CASSPLFSLAARQETQYF. CDR3 DNA sequence: TGTGCCAGCAGTCCCCTTTTTAGTCTAGCGGCGCGCCAAGAGACCCAGTACTTC.

The rearrangement links TRBV14 to TRBJ2-7; 10 bases fit TRBD2. Losses at the gene ends were 4 bases for V and 3 bases for J; bases not matched to a gene: 9. The CDR3 totals 16 residues. Germline values: CDR1 SGHDN, CDR2 FVKESK. DNA for the CDR3: TGTGCCAGCAGCCGCGGCGGAGCGGGGGGGATCTACGAGCAGTACTTC. Protein: CASSRGGAGGIYEQYF.

The V gene is TRBV6-5, the J gene TRBJ1-3; D gene ambiguous. This CDR3 is 14 amino acids long. The V gene lost 8 bases and the J gene lost 0 bases, with 11 bases spanning the gap. Per the germline V gene, CDR1 is MNHEY and CDR2 is SVGAGI. The CDR3 protein is CASRADFSGNTIYF. In nucleotides, the CDR3 is TGTGCCAGCCGGGCGGACTTCTCTGGAAACACCATATATTTT.

The chain joins TRBV29-1 to TRBJ2-7; 9 positions match TRBD2. Looked up from germline, CDR1 is SQVTM and CDR2 is ANQGSEA. This CDR3 contains 13 residues. After removal of 3 bases from V and 3 bases from J, the junction contained 3 bases not matched to a gene. The CDR3 bases are TGCAGCGTTGATCTTAGCGGGGGCTACGAGCAGTACTTC. Amino acid sequence: CSVDLSGGYEQYF.

V and J are TRBV4-2 and TRBJ1-1, with no clear D. Germline V gives CDR1 LGHNA, CDR2 YNFKEQ. Trimming removed 0 bases at V and 8 bases at J, with 13 bases between. The CDR3 has 14 residues. CDR3 loop: CASSQDPRNSEAFF. In nucleotides, the CDR3 is TGTGCCAGCAGCCAAGACCCCAGGAATTCGGAAGCTTTCTTT.

The chain has TRBV28 and TRBJ1-1, with 8 bases identical to TRBD1. With V trimmed by 7 bases and J by 7 bases, 8 bases remained unmatched. Germline lookup yields CDR1 MDHEN and CDR2 SYDVKM. The CDR3 has 13 residues. CDR3: CASTIPTGVEAFF. CDR3 DNA: TGTGCCAGCACCATTCCGACAGGGGTTGAAGCTTTCTTT.

The gene calls are TRBV7-2 and TRBJ2-7; 11 bases align to TRBD2. CDR1 and CDR2 from the germline V gene are SGHTA and FQGNSA. The CDR3 loop spans 14 amino acids. The J segment lost 6 bases and the V segment lost 5 bases, leaving 6 bases of the junction unmatched. In DNA form, the CDR3 reads TGTGCCAGCAGCGAAACTAGCGGGAGAATCGAGCAGTACTTC. The encoded protein is CASSETSGRIEQYF. The full variable domain, with the rest looked up from reference TRBV7-2 and TRBJ2-7, is GAGVSQSPSNKVTEKGKDVELRCDPISGHTALYWYRQSLGQGLEFLIYFQGNSAPDKSGLPSDRFSAERTGGSVSTLTIQRTQQEDSAVYLCASSETSGRIEQYFGPGTRLTVT.

This clone was detected only a few times. The V call is TRBV6-5, the J call TRBJ2-1, with D perhaps TRBD2 (6 bases). The V gene's germline CDR1 is MNHEY and CDR2 SVGAGI. Trimming removed 4 bases at V and 5 bases at J, with 18 bases between. The CDR3 runs 16 residues. DNA of the CDR3: TGTGCCAGCAGTTCCCTCGGAGGGAGTAGACACAATGAGCAGTTCTTC. Encoded protein: CASSSLGGSRHNEQFF.

The CDR3 DNA reads TGTGCCAGCAGCTTAGTATCGAGGCCGCTGTTTTTT. Residues: CASSLVSRPLFF. The chain links TRBV7-6 to TRBJ1-4; no clear D gene. The germline V and J ends were trimmed by 1 base and 14 bases, with 11 bases remaining between them. The length of the CDR3 is 12 residues. In germline, CDR1 is SGHVS, CDR2 FNYEAQ.

The chain combines TRBV6-4 with TRBJ1-1; TRBD1 matches 7 bases. This CDR3 spans 14 amino acids. The junction had 5 bases not matched to a gene; V was cut back by 7 bases and J by 0 bases. Germline CDR1 MRHNA, CDR2 SNTAGT. This CDR3 is CASTTQGMNTEAFF. The CDR3 region has the DNA TGTGCCAGCACTACACAGGGGATGAACACTGAAGCTTTCTTT.

This clone was seen a single time. The chain has TRBV11-2 and TRBJ2-7; possible D gene TRBD2, 5 bases. Trimming cost V 0 bases and J 3 bases, with 15 bases left between them. The CDR3 sequence is 16 residues long. Germline lookup yields CDR1 SGHAT and CDR2 FQNNGV. Written as DNA, the CDR3 is TGTGCCAGCAGCTTAGAAGGGAGCCGCTTAGACTACGAGCAGTACTTC. As protein: CASSLEGSRLDYEQYF.

The chain joins TRBV5-1 to TRBJ2-3, with 8 bases identical to TRBD2. The length of the CDR3 is 15 residues. V lost 6 bases and J lost 0; bases outside the gene matches: 6. The germline V gene encodes CDR1 SGHRS and CDR2 YFSETQ. The CDR3 reads CASTDPGGSTDTQYF. The CDR3 nucleotides are TGCGCCAGCACCGATCCGGGGGGGAGCACAGATACGCAGTATTTT. The full variable domain, with the rest looked up from reference TRBV5-1 and TRBJ2-3, is KAGVTQTPRYLIKTRGQQVTLSCSPISGHRSVSWYQQTPGQGLQFLFEYFSETQRNKGNFPGRFSGRQFSNSRSEMNVSTLELGDSALYLCASTDPGGSTDTQYFGPGTRLTVL.

As for this clone: The CDR3 end shows no conserved phenylalanine or tryptophan, and so a read error is likely. The rearrangement uses TRBV19 and TRBJ2-3; possibly TRBD1 for D (5 bases). Germline CDR1 and CDR2: LNHDA and SQIVND (reference sequence). With 7 bases removed from V and 1 base from J, the gap between germline ends came to 12 bases. The CDR3 is 14 residues long. The CDR3 region has the DNA TGTGCCAGTAAGGGGTTTTCTCGCACAGATACGCAGTATTCT. Protein product: CASKGFSRTDTQYS.

This clone was detected a few times. The CDR3 here is CASSFGQFMNTEAFF. CDR3 nucleotide sequence: TGTGCCAGCAGCTTCGGACAGTTTATGAACACTGAAGCTTTCTTT. The chain is built from TRBV7-9 and TRBJ1-1; D possibly corresponds to TRBD1 (6 bases). The CDR3 sequence is 15 residues long. V lost 3 bases, J lost 0 bases, and 11 bases lay in between. CDR1 and CDR2 from the germline V gene are SEHNR and FQNEAQ (reference sequence). The whole variable domain, filled in from reference TRBV7-9 and TRBJ1-1, reads DTGVSQNPRHKITKRGQNVTFRCDPISEHNRLYWYRQTLGQGPEFLTYFQNEAQLEKSRLLSDRFSAERPKGSFSTLEIQRTEQGDSAMYLCASSFGQFMNTEAFFGQGTRLTVV.

This chain links TRBV2 with TRBJ1-5; the D gene is possibly TRBD1 (5 bases). CDR1 is SNHLY, CDR2 FYNNEI, per germline. The ends were cut back, 2 bases at V and 8 bases at J, with 10 bases in the middle. The CDR3 length is 13 residues. CDR3 nucleotides: TGTGCCAGCAGTGAACAGGGTAGGGAGCCCCAGCATTTT. This translates into CASSEQGREPQHF.

This chain joins TRBV2 and TRBJ1-3; D gene unclear. Germline V gives CDR1 SNHLY, CDR2 FYNNEI. This CDR3 contains 15 residues. Trimming removed 1 base at V and 0 bases at J, with 7 bases between. As DNA, the CDR3 is TGTGCCAGCAGTGAAGACAGCCACTCTGGAAACACCATATATTTT. Translating it yields CASSEDSHSGNTIYF.

This clone was counted a single time. The chain couples TRBV28 to TRBJ2-3; tentatively, D is TRBD1 (6 bases). The CDR3 consists of 18 residues. Between the trimmed V and J ends, which lost 3 bases and 0 bases, there was a span of 19 bases. Germline lookup yields CDR1 MDHEN and CDR2 SYDVKM. The CDR3 nucleotides are TGTGCCAGCAGTTTGACAGGATTCTCAGGGGCTAGCACAGATACGCAGTATTTT. Translating gives CASSLTGFSGASTDTQYF.

J is TRBJ2-5 and V is TRBV27; 7 nucleotides align to TRBD1. TRBJ2-7 explains the end of the DNA better; the J call may be wrong. Germline lookup yields CDR1 MNHEY and CDR2 SMNVEV (reference sequence). The CDR3 covers 13 residues. In nucleotides, the CDR3 is TGTGCCAGCAGTCCGCGACAGGGCTACGAGCAGTACTTC. Translating gives CASSPRQGYEQYF.